This TCR beta chain was recorded in a study of beta chain features in type 1 diabetes. Findings and caveats of the study: Researchers cautioned that cDNA sequencing could over-represent cells with high TCR expression. Shorter templates might be favored by PCR, equally in patients and controls. Here, the possible influence of HLA type (on TCRB rearrangement) remained unresolved.

This CDR3 is 12 amino acids long. CDR1 is MDHEN, CDR2 SYDVKM, per germline. The ends were cut back, 7 bases at V and 3 bases at J, with 9 bases in the middle. cDNA synthesis used the whole RNA isolate, giving expressed TCRB sequences. Method: immunoSEQ multiplex PCR; TCRdb's copy keeps in-frame clones and lacks some. The sample includes about 360,000 clones, around 12% of them seen just once. This clone occurred a few times. Its antigen is unidentified. Sorting with CD45RO/CCR7/CD25/CD127/CD95/CD27 yielded naive, central memory, regulatory and stem-like memory CD4+ cells. Sequencing was carried out using naive CD4+ T cells from blood. The chain employs TRBV28 and TRBJ1-2; the D gene is possibly TRBD1 (6 bases). The TCR comes from a man younger than 35 in good health. DNA for the CDR3: TGTGCCAGCAAGGCAGGGGACTATGGCTACACCTTC. This sequence encodes CASKAGDYGYTF.